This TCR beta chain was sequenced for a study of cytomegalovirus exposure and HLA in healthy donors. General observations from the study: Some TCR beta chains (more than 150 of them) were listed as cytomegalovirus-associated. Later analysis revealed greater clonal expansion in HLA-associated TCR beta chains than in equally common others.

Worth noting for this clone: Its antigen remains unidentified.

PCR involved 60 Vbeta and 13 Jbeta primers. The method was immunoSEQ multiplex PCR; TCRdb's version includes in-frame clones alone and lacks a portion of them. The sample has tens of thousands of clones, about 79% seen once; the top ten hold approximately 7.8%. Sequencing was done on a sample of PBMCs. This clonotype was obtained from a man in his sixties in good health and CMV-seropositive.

The CDR3 sequence is CASSLPGTGFGEAFF. In DNA, the CDR3 is TGTGCCAGCAGTCTCCCCGGGACAGGGTTTGGAGAAGCTTTCTTT. V usage is TRBV28 and J usage is TRBJ1-1; 9 nucleotides line up with TRBD1. Germline V gene lookup returns CDR1 MDHEN and CDR2 SYDVKM. This CDR3 has 15 residues. J lost 8 bases, V lost 5 bases, and 12 bases had no gene match.